One sample yielded the 10 T cell receptor beta chains listed below, sequenced in a study of CD8+ T cells in alopecia areata. Extracted from the samples, RNA was reverse transcribed into cDNA to serve as the sequencing template. Assay used: immunoSEQ multiplex PCR; TCRdb lists only in-frame clones, some missing. This table holds fewer than 40,000 clones, around 57% found once. Sorting of CD4+ cells into CD25+CD127- cells was performed for five patients. Sequenced sample: CD4+ Tregs sorted from blood. These receptors all come from a human donor with alopecia areata.

The V call is TRBV5-1, the J call TRBJ1-2, with 7 bases matching TRBD1. Germline trimming cut 4 bases from V and 2 bases from J; bases unmatched to any gene: 2. From germline, CDR1 is SGHRS and CDR2 YFSETQ. This CDR3 contains 13 residues. CDR3 nucleotides: TGCGCCAGCAGCCGGGACAGAAACTATGGCTACACCTTC. It is translated as CASSRDRNYGYTF.

The chain carries TRBV7-6 and TRBJ1-2, with D tentatively TRBD1 (6 bases). V shed 3 bases and J shed 4 bases, with 15 bases lying between them. Germline V lookup: CDR1 SGHVS, CDR2 FNYEAQ. The CDR3 is 15 amino acids. The CDR3 is CASSFLPTGTYGYTF. CDR3 in DNA: TGTGCCAGCAGCTTCCTCCCAACAGGGACCTATGGCTACACCTTC.

The V and J genes are TRBV27 and TRBJ2-7, with D possibly TRBD2 on 5 matching bases. V lost 5 bases and J 0 bases, leaving 14 bases between the germline ends. The CDR3 extends over 15 amino acids. In germline, CDR1 is MNHEY, CDR2 SMNVEV (reference sequence). The CDR3 spells CASSPRRESSYEQYF. In DNA, the CDR3 is TGTGCCAGCAGTCCTAGAAGGGAGAGCTCCTACGAGCAGTACTTC.

This clone qualifies as medium-sized. The CDR3 DNA reads as TGCGCCAGCAGTCCCCTCTTCCGACAGGCCGGGATCGAAAAACTGTTTTTT. Its protein product is CASSPLFRQAGIEKLFF. The chain employs TRBV23-1 and TRBJ1-4; a possible D gene is TRBD1 (6 bases). TRBV23-1 is sorted into the ORF group, with uncertain function. V lost 4 bases and J lost 8, with 23 bases in between. This CDR3 contains 17 residues.

This clone was counted a single time. The rearrangement links TRBV18 to TRBJ1-1, with TRBD1 as a possible D gene (6 bases). This CDR3 spans 14 amino acids. V lost 1 base, J lost 5 bases, and 11 bases lay in between. Germline loops: CDR1 KGHSH, CDR2 LQKENI. CDR3 bases: TGTGCCAGCTCACCACAGGGGGTCCGGACTGAAGCTTTCTTT. Residues: CASSPQGVRTEAFF.

The chain recombines TRBV5-1 with TRBJ2-1, with 9 nucleotides matching TRBD1. This CDR3 comprises 16 residues. V lost 6 bases, J lost 5 bases, and 12 bases stayed unmatched. Germline assignment: CDR1 SGHRS and CDR2 YFSETQ. As DNA, the CDR3 is TGCGCCAGCAAGGTTACCGGGACAGGGTTCAACAATGAGCAGTTCTTC. Its translation is CASKVTGTGFNNEQFF.

V usage is TRBV7-3 and J usage is TRBJ2-3; D not resolved. The CDR3 spans 14 residues. CDR1 and CDR2 from the germline V gene are SGHTA and FQGTGA. Trimming left V 1 base short and J 6 bases short, with 11 bases between. CDR3 coding DNA: TGTGCCAGCAGCTTAAGAGATTGGTGGGATACGCAGTATTTT. Protein product: CASSLRDWWDTQYF.

In this sample, this clone turned up a few times. V usage is TRBV28 and J usage is TRBJ2-7, with a tentative D call TRBD1 (6 bases). Trimming removed 3 bases at V and 2 bases at J, with 14 bases between. The length of the CDR3 is 15 residues. The germline CDR1 and CDR2 sequences are MDHEN and SYDVKM. The CDR3 DNA is TGTGCCAGCAGTTTGATCGGCAGGGGAGCCTACGAGCAGTACTTC. Its protein is CASSLIGRGAYEQYF.

This clone turned up a few times. The chain employs TRBV29-1 and TRBJ1-1; D is unresolved. Trimming stripped 3 bases from V and 2 bases from J, with 7 bases between. Germline V lookup: CDR1 SQVTM, CDR2 ANQGSEA. CDR3 length: 12 residues. As DNA, the CDR3 is TGCAGCGTTGAGAGGGTTAACACTGAAGCTTTCTTT. It encodes CSVERVNTEAFF.

V gene TRBV2 combines with J gene TRBJ2-3; possible D gene TRBD1, 5 bases. The germline V and J ends were trimmed by 10 bases and 2 bases, with 16 bases remaining between them. Germline V gives CDR1 SNHLY, CDR2 FYNNEI. The CDR3 loop spans 14 amino acids. The CDR3 nucleotides are TGTGCCACCAAAAACAGGAAGAACACAGATACGCAGTATTTT. Amino acids: CATKNRKNTDTQYF.